The 4 T cell receptor beta chains listed next were all sequenced from one sample in a study of blood T cells in healthy people across ages. Sample-barcoded 5' priming and a J-beta primer mix drove a second PCR of roughly 7 to 11 cycles. MiXCR, run by TCRdb on the 5' RACE reads, gives a single entry per CDR3 protein. The sample shows roughly 1,800,000 distinct CDR3 sequences, about 50% of them seen only once. Sequenced: blood. All receptors derive from a woman aged 40 to 50 in good health.

The chain is built from TRBV5-6 and TRBJ2-4, with D unresolved. Judging by the DNA end, TRBJ2-5 fits better; the J call may be wrong. Per germline, CDR1 SGHDT and CDR2 YYEEEE. The CDR3 sequence is 13 residues long. This CDR3 reads CASSQPLWETQYF. CDR3 sequence (DNA): TGTGCCAGCAGCCAGCCACTCTGGGAGACCCAGTACTTC.

The genes are TRBV20-1 and TRBJ2-7; maybe TRBD1 (6 bases). Trimming removed 6 bases from V and 2 bases from J, with 14 bases in between. The germline gives CDR1 DFQATT, CDR2 SNEGSKA (reference sequence). The CDR3 runs to 13 residues. In DNA, the CDR3 is TGCAGTGCCCTAGGACAGTCCCCCTACGAGCAGTACTTC. It encodes CSALGQSPYEQYF.

This rearrangement joins TRBV29-1 to TRBJ1-2; 8 nucleotides line up with TRBD1. Germline V CDR1 and CDR2: SQVTM, ANQGSEA. Unmatched junction bases numbered 10, after V lost 1 base and J lost 6 bases. The CDR3 runs to 15 residues. This chain's CDR3 is CSVEGLGQGGDGYTF. The CDR3 coding sequence is TGCAGCGTTGAAGGCCTCGGACAGGGAGGAGATGGCTACACCTTC.

In its sample, this clonotype was seen once. The chain combines TRBV10-3 with TRBJ1-2; D is unresolved. Germline-derived CDR1 and CDR2 are ENHRY and SYGVKD. Trimming shortened V by 4 bases and J by 7 bases, and 10 bases separated the two germline ends. CDR3 length: 12 amino acids. The DNA of the CDR3 is TGTGCCATCAGTGGGACCTCCCCTGGCTACACCTTC. This codes for CAISGTSPGYTF.